This is a list of T cell receptor beta chains from one sample in a study of T-cell reconstitution after alpha-beta-depleted transplantation in children. TCRdb processed the PCR reads anew with MiXCR; each CDR3 protein has one entry. The repertoire holds more than 200,000 distinct CDR3 sequences, with over 20% as singletons. The sequenced sample was PBMCs, obtained before TCRalphabeta/CD19-depleted stem cell transplant. These receptors were collected from a girl aged 2-15 years with Fanconi anemia, due to receive a stem cell transplant. Both conserved end residues are part of each CDR3. D genes are given only for firm matches. Part of the rows lack a size; the others show once, few, many or a class for expanded clones.

d_gene | j_gene | abundance | v_gene | CDR3aa | CDR3nt
NA | TRBJ2-1 | few | TRBV5-1 | CASSYWADKIEQFF | TGCGCCAGCTCCTACTGGGCGGATAAAATTGAGCAGTTCTTC
NA | TRBJ2-7 | many | TRBV5-1 | CASSLAGREQYF | TGCGCCAGCAGCTTGGCAGGGCGAGAGCAGTACTTC
TRBD1 | TRBJ2-3 | many | TRBV5-1 | CASSTGTASTDTQYF | TGCGCCAGCAGCACCGGGACAGCTAGCACAGATACGCAGTATTTT
TRBD1 | TRBJ2-7 | few | TRBV5-1 | CASSLKVRDRGIYEQYF | TGCGCCAGCAGCTTGAAGGTTCGGGACAGGGGTATCTACGAGCAGTACTTC
NA | TRBJ2-1 | few | TRBV29-1 | CSATTNEQFF | TGCAGCGCCACCACGAATGAGCAGTTCTTC
NA | TRBJ2-7 | NA | TRBV29-1 | CSVDLISPGTSGTYF | TGCAGCGTTGACCTAATTTCTCCAGGAACCAGTGGAACGTACTTC
NA | TRBJ1-1 | NA | TRBV29-1 | CSGGGNTEAFF | TGCAGCGGAGGAGGAAACACTGAAGCTTTCTTT
NA | TRBJ2-2 | many | TRBV18 | CANFRSNTGELFF | TGTGCCAACTTCAGGTCGAACACCGGGGAGCTGTTTTTT
TRBD2 | TRBJ2-2 | few | TRBV12-3/TRBV12-4 | CASSFSGGLEDGELFF | TGTGCCAGCAGTTTCTCGGGGGGGCTTGAGGACGGGGAGCTGTTTTTT
TRBD2 | TRBJ2-3 | many | TRBV6-4 | CASSDGGGTDTQYF | TGTGCCAGCAGTGACGGGGGGGGGACAGATACGCAGTATTTT
TRBD2 | TRBJ2-1 | few | TRBV7-9 | CASSLPAGTSDYNEQFF | TGTGCCAGCAGCTTACCTGCCGGGACTAGTGATTACAATGAGCAGTTCTTC